Listed here is a single T cell receptor (beta chain). Seattle-derived patients entered the study during active infection and were followed longitudinally. This CDR3 comprises 14 residues. V was clipped by 2 bases and J by 5 bases, with 10 bases between them. From germline, CDR1 is KGHSH and CDR2 LQKENI. These data are taken from a study of blood T cell repertoires in COVID-19. Study summary: Acute-phase and convalescent COVID-19 samples originated in the United States, Italy and Spain.

Measured with immunoSEQ multiplex PCR; TCRdb has only the in-frame clones, and not every one. This table holds around 35,000 clones, 81% found once. The chain joins TRBV18 to TRBJ1-5; D might be TRBD1 (6 bases). The clonotype was recovered from an older man with COVID-19, enrolled during active disease. The sequenced sample was peripheral blood. CDR3 protein: CASSPTGSDQPQHF. CDR3 sequence (DNA): TGTGCCAGCTCACCAACAGGGTCAGATCAGCCCCAGCATTTT. Combining the CDR3 with reference TRBV18 and TRBJ1-5 gives the whole variable domain NAGVMQNPRHLVRRRGQEARLRCSPMKGHSHVYWYRQLPEEGLKFMVYLQKENIIDESGMPKERFSAEFPKEGPSILRIQQVVRGDSAAYFCASSPTGSDQPQHFGDGTRLSIL.